This is a list of T cell receptor beta chains from one sample in a study of T cells in Graves' hyperthyroidism and ophthalmopathy. One entry per CDR3 protein results from TCRdb running MiXCR on the multiplex PCR reads. The data contain 500,000 or so distinct CDR3 sequences, 17% of them seen just once; the ten biggest clones take up 15% to 20%. What was sequenced was blood. The receptors originated from a woman younger than 30 with Graves' ophthalmopathy. Each CDR3 is given with its conserved first and last residue.

>TRBV27
CASRLTGGQAFF
>TRBV30
CAWSVGVSNQPQHF
>TRBV2
CASTYDNFKPGYGYTF
>TRBV30
CASSPSLYNEQFF
>TRBV30
CAWSVGQGNQPQHF
>TRBV7-3
CASSLMERGGTDTQYF
>TRBV27
CARINSGGPGNEQFF
>TRBV28
CASTPGTVTEAFF
>TRBV2
CASSEFGTGVRAFF
>TRBV18
CASSRYRRVRKNTEAFF
>TRBV6-1
CASRTAGTATSQHF
>TRBV6-9
CASSYGHSLGAF
>TRBV29-1
CSVDGAVTTDTQYF